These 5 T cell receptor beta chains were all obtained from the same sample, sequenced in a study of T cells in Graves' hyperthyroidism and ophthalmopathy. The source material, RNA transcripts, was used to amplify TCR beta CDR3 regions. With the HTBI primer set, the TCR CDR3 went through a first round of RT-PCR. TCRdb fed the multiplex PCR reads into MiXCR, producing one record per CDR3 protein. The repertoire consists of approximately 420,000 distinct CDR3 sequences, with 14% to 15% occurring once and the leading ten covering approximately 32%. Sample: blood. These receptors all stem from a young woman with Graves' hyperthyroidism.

The CDR3 nucleotides are TGTGCCAGCAGTTTCGCCAGGAGAGAGACCCAGTACTTC. Its protein is CASSFARRETQYF. The chain joins TRBV12-3 or TRBV12-4 to TRBJ2-5; D gene unclear. The CDR3 covers 13 residues. Trimming took 3 bases from V and 4 from J, leaving 9 bases between them.

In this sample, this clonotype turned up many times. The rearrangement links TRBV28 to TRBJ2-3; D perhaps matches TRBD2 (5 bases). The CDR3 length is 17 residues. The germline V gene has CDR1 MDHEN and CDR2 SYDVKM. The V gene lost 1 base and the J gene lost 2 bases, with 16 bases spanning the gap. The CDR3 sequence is CASSLYFPGGSTDTQYF. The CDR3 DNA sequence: TGTGCCAGCAGTTTATATTTTCCAGGAGGATCCACAGATACGCAGTATTTT.

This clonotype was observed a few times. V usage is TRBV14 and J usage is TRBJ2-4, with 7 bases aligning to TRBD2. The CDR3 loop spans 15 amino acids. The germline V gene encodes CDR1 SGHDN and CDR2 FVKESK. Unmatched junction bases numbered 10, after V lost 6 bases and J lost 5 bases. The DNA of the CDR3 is TGTGCCAGCAGTCTGGCGGGAGAACGGGAAAACATTCAGTACTTC. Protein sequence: CASSLAGERENIQYF.

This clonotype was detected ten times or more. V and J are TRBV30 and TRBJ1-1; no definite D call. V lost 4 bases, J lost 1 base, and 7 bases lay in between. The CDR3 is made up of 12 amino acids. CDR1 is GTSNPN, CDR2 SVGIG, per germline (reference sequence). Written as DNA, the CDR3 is TGTGCCTGGACCGCTAGGAACACTGAAGCTTTCTTT. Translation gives CAWTARNTEAFF.

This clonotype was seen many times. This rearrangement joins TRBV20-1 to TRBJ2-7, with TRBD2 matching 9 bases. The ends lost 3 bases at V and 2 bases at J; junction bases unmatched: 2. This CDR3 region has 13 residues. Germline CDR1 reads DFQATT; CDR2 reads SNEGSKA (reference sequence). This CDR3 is CSARREGPYEQYF. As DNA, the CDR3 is TGCAGTGCTAGGCGGGAGGGCCCCTACGAGCAGTACTTC.